This T cell receptor (beta chain) is drawn from a study of CXCR3-negative and CXCR3-positive naive CD8 T cells. Study conclusions and caveats: Relative to memory CD8+ cells, whose diversity was much lower, both naive subsets had comparably high diversity. When CXCR3-positive naive cells were set against CXCR3-negative naive cells, the former had more hydrophobic TRB CDR3s. CXCR3 expression partially decreased after cryopreservation; most assays used fresh PBMCs.

With respect to this clonotype: Its antigen is still unknown.

The germline V gene encodes CDR1 SQVTM and CDR2 ANQGSEA. The CDR3 is 13 residues long. 5' RACE with UMI labels generated the TRB cDNA libraries. TCRdb reanalyzed the 5' RACE reads and collapses them to one entry per CDR3 protein, without DNA. Its table lists about 89,000 distinct CDR3 sequences. Naive CD8+ T cells showed a CD45RO-CCR7+CD27+CD95- phenotype. Sequencing was done on a sample of naive CXCR3+ CD8+ T cells from blood. The subset here: CD45RO-CCR7+CD27+CD95- naive CD8+ T cells expressing CXCR3 (TNR3+). This receptor was identified in a human donor in good health. Some clones in this sample may be carry-over from other donors' samples. The chain combines TRBV29-1 with TRBJ2-1; TCRdb calls TRBD2, which cannot be checked without DNA. CDR3 in amino acids: CSVTGTADNEQFF.